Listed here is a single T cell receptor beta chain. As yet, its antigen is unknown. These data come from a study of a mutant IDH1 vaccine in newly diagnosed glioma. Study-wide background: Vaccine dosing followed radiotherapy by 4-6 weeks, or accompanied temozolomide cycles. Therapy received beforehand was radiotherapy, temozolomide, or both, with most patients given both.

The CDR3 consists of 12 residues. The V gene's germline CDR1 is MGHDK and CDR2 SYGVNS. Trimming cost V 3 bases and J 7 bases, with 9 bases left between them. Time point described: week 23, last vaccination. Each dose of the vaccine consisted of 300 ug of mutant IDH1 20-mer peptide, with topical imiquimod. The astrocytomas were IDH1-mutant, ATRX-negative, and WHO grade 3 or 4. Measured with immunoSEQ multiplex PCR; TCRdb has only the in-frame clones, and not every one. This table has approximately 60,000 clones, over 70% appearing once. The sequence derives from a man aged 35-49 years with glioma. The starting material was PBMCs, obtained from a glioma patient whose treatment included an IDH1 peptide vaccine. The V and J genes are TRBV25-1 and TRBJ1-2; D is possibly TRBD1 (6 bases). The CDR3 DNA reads TGTGCCAGCAGTGACCGGGGGCTTGGCTACACCTTC. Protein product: CASSDRGLGYTF.